The present T cell receptor (beta chain) was sequenced within a study of shared clonotypes between healthy human individuals. This CDR3 has 13 amino acids. Germline CDR1 reads SQVTM; CDR2 reads ANQGSEA. Assay: immunoSEQ multiplex PCR; the TCRdb copy retains only in-frame clones and omits some. The repertoire holds roughly 450,000 clones, with less than 85% as singletons. The sample comprised PBMCs. The sequence came from a woman in her forties in good health. Some clones in this sample may be carry-over from other donors' samples. The rearrangement uses TRBV29-1 and TRBJ2-5; TRBD1 might be the D (5 bases). The J call may be incorrect, as the DNA end agrees better with TRBJ2-7. The DNA of the CDR3 is TGCAGCGTTGTAACAGGCTCCCACTACGAGCAGTACTTC. Translating it yields CSVVTGSHYEQYF.